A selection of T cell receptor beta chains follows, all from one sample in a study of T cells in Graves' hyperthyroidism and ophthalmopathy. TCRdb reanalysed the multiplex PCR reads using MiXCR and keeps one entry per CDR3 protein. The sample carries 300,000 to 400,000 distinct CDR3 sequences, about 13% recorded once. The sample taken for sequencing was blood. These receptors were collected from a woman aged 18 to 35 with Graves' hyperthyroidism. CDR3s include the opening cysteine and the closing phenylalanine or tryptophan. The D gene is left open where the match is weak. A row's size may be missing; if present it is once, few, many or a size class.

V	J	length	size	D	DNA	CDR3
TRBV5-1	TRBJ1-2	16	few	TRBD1	TGCGCCAGCAGCTTGGGATGGGACAGTACTAACTATGGCTACACCTTC	CASSLGWDSTNYGYTF
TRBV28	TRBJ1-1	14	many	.	TGTGCCAGCAGTTTCAGGTTGGGGGACACTGAAGCTTTCTTT	CASSFRLGDTEAFF
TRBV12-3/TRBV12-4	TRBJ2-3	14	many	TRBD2	TGTGCCAGCAGCGGACTAGCGGGAGCAGATACGCAGTATTTT	CASSGLAGADTQYF
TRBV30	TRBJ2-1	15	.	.	TGTGCCTGGAGCCCAGGGATAGGTTCCTACAATGAGCAGTTCTTC	CAWSPGIGSYNEQFF
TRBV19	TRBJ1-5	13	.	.	TGTGCCAGTAGTATACAGGGAGGATCTCCCCAGCATTTT	CASSIQGGSPQHF
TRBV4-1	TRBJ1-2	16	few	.	TGCGCCAGCAGCCAAGGGGGACTCCGGGGCTCGGGAGGCTACACCTTC	CASSQGGLRGSGGYTF
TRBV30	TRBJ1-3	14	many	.	TGTGCCTGGAGGGGACCGCTCTCTGGAAACACCATATATTTT	CAWRGPLSGNTIYF
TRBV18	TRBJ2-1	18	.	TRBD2	TGTGCCAGCTCAGGGGGGACTAGCGGTTCAGAGAAGAAAGAGACCCAGTTCTTC	CASSGGTSGSEKKETQFF
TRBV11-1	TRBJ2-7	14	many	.	TGTGCCAGCAGCTGGGGCAGGGATACCTACGAGCAGTACTTC	CASSWGRDTYEQYF
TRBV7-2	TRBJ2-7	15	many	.	TGTGCCAGCAGCCCCCCCCCAGTAGGCTTCCACGAGCAGTACTTC	CASSPPPVGFHEQYF
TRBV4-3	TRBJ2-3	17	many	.	TGCGCCAGCAGCCAGACAACTACTCCGCAACGCACAGATACGCAGTATTTT	CASSQTTTPQRTDTQYF
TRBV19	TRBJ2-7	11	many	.	TGTGCCAGCCGAAGCGCCTACGAGCAGTACTTC	CASRSAYEQYF
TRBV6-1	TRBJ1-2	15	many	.	TGTGCCAGCAGTTCCGAGCCAGGGCTGAACTATGGCTACACCTTC	CASSSEPGLNYGYTF
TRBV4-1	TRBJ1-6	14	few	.	TGCGCCAGTGATAGGGGTTTTTTCAATTCACCCCACCACTTT	CASDRGFFNSPHHF
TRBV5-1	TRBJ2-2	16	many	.	TGCGCCAGCAGCTTAAATCCTGCGGGGAACACCGGGGAGCTGTTTTTT	CASSLNPAGNTGELFF
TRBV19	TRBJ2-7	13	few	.	TGTGCCAGTAGTATGGGCGTCTCCTACGAGCAGTACTTC	CASSMGVSYEQYF
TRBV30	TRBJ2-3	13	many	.	TGTGCCTGGAGTGGAGGAAGCACAGATACGCAGTATTTT	CAWSGGSTDTQYF
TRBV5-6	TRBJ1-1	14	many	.	TGTGCCAGCAACTTGGGGCAGGGTGACACTGAAGCTTTCTTT	CASNLGQGDTEAFF
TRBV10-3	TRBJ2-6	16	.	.	TGTGCCATCAGTGACGGGGCCACGGGGGGGGCCAACGTCCTGACTTTC	CAISDGATGGANVLTF
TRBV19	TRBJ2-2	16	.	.	TGTGCCAGTAGTATTGCCGGGACACCGAACACCGGGGAGCTGTTTTTT	CASSIAGTPNTGELFF
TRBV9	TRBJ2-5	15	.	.	TGTGCCAGCAGCGCCTACACGGGGTCCCAAGAGACCCAGTACTTC	CASSAYTGSQETQYF
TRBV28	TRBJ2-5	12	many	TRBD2	TGTGCCACCTCGGGACTAGCCGAGACCCAGTACTTC	CATSGLAETQYF
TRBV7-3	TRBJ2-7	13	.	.	TGTGCCAGCAGCACCGGACGGGACCGGGAGCAGTACTTC	CASSTGRDREQYF
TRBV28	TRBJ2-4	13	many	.	TGTGCCAGCAGTTTTCACACGGAGAACATTCAGTACTTC	CASSFHTENIQYF
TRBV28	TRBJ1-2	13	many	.	TGTGCCAGCAGCCCTGGACAGTACTATGGCTACACCTTC	CASSPGQYYGYTF